A single sample is the source of the 28 T cell receptor beta chains below, sequenced in a study of OX40 agonist ivuxolimab in advanced cancers. Only in-frame clones appear in the TCRdb table, and some are missing; sequencing was by immunoSEQ multiplex PCR. The profile shows roughly 100,000 clones, approximately 84% of them singletons. Sample: CD4+ or CD8+ T cells sorted from blood, taken in a trial of the OX40 agonist ivuxolimab. The receptors derive from an adult with an advanced solid tumor such as melanoma, head and neck, liver or kidney cancer.

The chain recombines TRBV4-3 with TRBJ1-5; D unresolved. With 4 bases removed from V and 6 bases from J, the gap between germline ends came to 19 bases. Germline-derived CDR1 and CDR2 are LGHNA and YSLEER. The CDR3 spans 16 residues. CDR3: CASSPSLNGAGQPQHF. DNA for the CDR3: TGCGCCAGCAGCCCGTCGCTGAACGGAGCGGGTCAGCCCCAGCATTTT.

The chain employs TRBV5-4 and TRBJ2-3, with D perhaps TRBD1 (5 bases). Germline loops: CDR1 SGHNT, CDR2 YYREEE (reference sequence). Trimming took off 1 base at V and 5 bases at J, with 8 bases between the two ends. This CDR3 comprises 13 residues. In DNA form, the CDR3 reads TGTGCCAGCAGCTTGAAGGGGCGAGATACGCAGTATTTT. Translation gives CASSLKGRDTQYF.

This clone was seen just once. The rearrangement links TRBV7-9 to TRBJ2-2; the D is unclear. This CDR3 is built from 13 residues. Germline V gene lookup returns CDR1 SEHNR and CDR2 FQNEAQ (reference sequence). The germline V and J ends were trimmed by 7 bases and 4 bases, with 10 bases remaining between them. This CDR3 reads CASIINPTGELFF. CDR3 coding DNA: TGTGCCAGCATCATCAACCCCACCGGGGAGCTGTTTTTT.

The rearrangement links TRBV6-5 to TRBJ1-1; 8 bases fit TRBD1. In germline, CDR1 is MNHEY, CDR2 SVGAGI. The V and J ends lost 7 bases and 1 base, in that order; junction bases with no gene match: 5. The CDR3 is made up of 14 amino acids. The CDR3 DNA sequence: TGTGCCAGCACCAGGACAGGGTCGAACACTGAAGCTTTCTTT. Translating it yields CASTRTGSNTEAFF.

This clone was seen just once. The chain has TRBV18 and TRBJ2-7; 9 bases map to TRBD2. CDR1 is KGHSH and CDR2 is LQKENI in the germline V gene. CDR3 size: 15 residues. With V trimmed by 0 bases and J by 3 bases, 3 bases remained unmatched. The CDR3 region has the DNA TGTGCCAGCTCACCACCAGGGACTAGCCTCTACGAGCAGTACTTC. Translating it yields CASSPPGTSLYEQYF.

V gene TRBV5-4 combines with J gene TRBJ1-2, with 7 bases identical to TRBD1. V lost 2 bases, J lost 3 bases, and 7 bases stayed unmatched. The germline V gene has CDR1 SGHNT and CDR2 YYREEE (reference sequence). The CDR3 totals 15 residues. The CDR3 nucleotides read TGTGCCAGCAGCTTACAGGGGAGGAGGGACTATGGCTACACCTTC. Translating gives CASSLQGRRDYGYTF.

The chain links TRBV5-1 to TRBJ2-7, with a weak D call TRBD2 (5 bases). The CDR3 extends over 15 amino acids. V dropped 0 bases and J dropped 0 bases, with 10 bases sitting between them. Germline CDR1 is SGHRS and CDR2 is YFSETQ. The CDR3 nucleotides are TGCGCCAGCAGCTTGGCCTCGGGGAGCTCCTACGAGCAGTACTTC. Its translation is CASSLASGSSYEQYF.

The V and J genes are TRBV9 and TRBJ1-1; D ambiguous. The CDR3 runs 14 residues. The ends were cut back, 3 bases at V and 1 base at J, with 10 bases in the middle. Germline assignment: CDR1 SGDLS and CDR2 YYNGEE. CDR3 sequence (DNA): TGTGCCAGCAGCGGGGGTGCTCCGAACACTGAAGCTTTCTTT. Protein product: CASSGGAPNTEAFF.

V and J are TRBV12-5 and TRBJ2-7, with TRBD1 matching 9 bases. Germline loops: CDR1 LGHNT, CDR2 FRNRAP. Germline trimming cut 6 bases from V and 2 bases from J; bases unmatched to any gene: 2. The CDR3 length is 13 residues. The CDR3 sequence is CASGYRGPYEQYF. DNA for the CDR3: TGTGCTAGTGGCTACAGGGGGCCCTACGAGCAGTACTTC. The full variable domain, completed using reference TRBV12-5 and TRBJ2-7, is DARVTQTPRHKVTEMGQEVTMRCQPILGHNTVFWYRQTMMQGLELLAYFRNRAPLDDSGMPKDRFSAEMPDATLATLKIQPSEPRDSAVYFCASGYRGPYEQYFGPGTRLTVT.

This clone has a handful of counts. CDR3 in amino acids: CASLGDYNEQFF. The CDR3 DNA reads as TGCGCCAGCCTGGGCGACTACAATGAGCAGTTCTTC. The chain has TRBV10-2 and TRBJ2-1, with no clear D. The ends were cut back, 8 bases at V and 3 bases at J, with 8 bases in the middle. The CDR3 is 12 residues long. CDR1 is WSHSY, CDR2 SAAADI, per germline.

The chain carries TRBV7-9 and TRBJ2-1, with D possibly matching TRBD2 (5 bases). Per germline, CDR1 SEHNR and CDR2 FQNEAQ (reference sequence). With 1 base removed from V and 0 bases from J, the gap between germline ends came to 13 bases. The CDR3 totals 17 residues. The CDR3 DNA reads TGTGCCAGCAGCTTAGGCGCGGGCGGTCCCTCCTACAATGAGCAGTTCTTC. Amino acids: CASSLGAGGPSYNEQFF.

This chain connects TRBV18 to TRBJ2-7; 7 bases agree with TRBD1. Germline assignment: CDR1 KGHSH and CDR2 LQKENI. Trimming cost V 1 base and J 3 bases; bases outside gene matches: 3. The CDR3 is made up of 14 amino acids. The CDR3 nucleotides are TGTGCCAGCTCACCACTGGGACAGAACTACGAGCAGTACTTC. This gives the protein CASSPLGQNYEQYF.

V and J are TRBV7-2 and TRBJ2-7, with TRBD1 matching 7 bases. V lost 1 base, J lost 2 bases, and 5 bases stayed unmatched. This CDR3 comprises 15 residues. Germline CDR1 is SGHTA and CDR2 is FQGNSA. The CDR3 DNA follows: TGTGCCAGCAGCTTAGAGAGAGGGGGCGCCTACGAGCAGTACTTC. Translation: CASSLERGGAYEQYF. The full variable domain, with the rest looked up from reference TRBV7-2 and TRBJ2-7, is GAGVSQSPSNKVTEKGKDVELRCDPISGHTALYWYRQSLGQGLEFLIYFQGNSAPDKSGLPSDRFSAERTGGSVSTLTIQRTQQEDSAVYLCASSLERGGAYEQYFGPGTRLTVT.

This clone was seen more than once but under ten times. The chain employs TRBV10-3 and TRBJ1-2; D unresolved. Trimming cost V 0 bases and J 8 bases, with 7 bases left between them. The CDR3 has 12 amino acids. Per the germline V gene, CDR1 is ENHRY and CDR2 is SYGVKD. The CDR3 DNA reads TGTGCCATCAGTGAGTCGAGGACCGGCTACACCTTC. This codes for CAISESRTGYTF.

The J gene is TRBJ2-2, the V gene TRBV2, with 7 bases lining up with TRBD2. The length of the CDR3 is 15 residues. Germline V lookup: CDR1 SNHLY, CDR2 FYNNEI. The trim removed 9 bases at V and 2 bases at J, leaving 9 bases unmatched. CDR3 in DNA: TGTGCCAGGGGGCGGGGACTACCTAACACCGGGGAGCTGTTTTTT. Protein sequence: CARGRGLPNTGELFF. Using reference TRBV2 and TRBJ2-2 for the parts outside the CDR3, the full variable domain is EPEVTQTPSHQVTQMGQEVILRCVPISNHLYFYWYRQILGQKVEFLVSFYNNEISEKSEIFDDQFSVERPDGSNFTLKIRSTKLEDSAMYFCARGRGLPNTGELFFGEGSRLTVL.

The J gene is TRBJ1-4, the V gene TRBV6-1; no clear D gene. Germline-derived CDR1 and CDR2 are MNHNS and SASEGT. The CDR3 has 12 residues. The V end was cut by 7 bases, the J end by 8 bases, with 11 bases between. The CDR3 loop is CASTVLGEKLFF. Here the CDR3 DNA reads TGTGCCAGCACGGTCCTTGGGGAAAAACTGTTTTTT.

The V call is TRBV4-3, the J call TRBJ2-7; 7 positions match TRBD1. Germline V CDR1 and CDR2: LGHNA, YSLEER. This CDR3 contains 17 residues. The ends lost 0 bases at V and 4 bases at J; junction bases unmatched: 12. CDR3 DNA: TGCGCCAGCAGCCAAGACACCTCGACAGGGCCGATATACGAGCAGTACTTC. It specifies CASSQDTSTGPIYEQYF.

This chain joins TRBV21-1 and TRBJ2-4. TRBV21-1 is a pseudogene segment. The CDR3 contains 14 residues. CDR3 sequence (DNA): TGTGCCAGCAGTTCCGGGACCTTAAAAAACATTCAGTACTTC. As protein: CASSSGTLKNIQYF.

The chain is built from TRBV9 and TRBJ1-1; TRBD1 aligns across 7 bases. Trimming cost V 2 bases and J 5 bases; bases outside gene matches: 3. Germline assignment: CDR1 SGDLS and CDR2 YYNGEE. The CDR3 extends over 13 amino acids. In nucleotides, the CDR3 is TGTGCCAGCAGCGTCACAGGGGAAACTGAAGCTTTCTTT. It yields the protein CASSVTGETEAFF.

This chain uses TRBV7-9 with TRBJ1-2; 7 bases fit TRBD1. The CDR3 is made up of 14 amino acids. The germline V gene has CDR1 SEHNR and CDR2 FQNEAQ (reference sequence). V was pared by 7 bases and J by 4 bases, with 9 bases of the junction left unmatched. The CDR3 DNA reads TGTGCCAGCACCCACGGGGACAGCGCCTATGGCTACACCTTC. Its translation is CASTHGDSAYGYTF.

The chain joins TRBV11-2 to TRBJ2-5, with TRBD2 matching over 7 bases. The length of the CDR3 is 16 residues. Germline-derived CDR1 and CDR2 are SGHAT and FQNNGV. The trim removed 1 base at V and 1 base at J, leaving 6 bases unmatched. The CDR3 loop reads CASSLVGSSGQETQYF. CDR3 bases: TGTGCCAGCAGCTTAGTGGGGTCTAGCGGCCAAGAGACCCAGTACTTC.

The V and J genes are TRBV5-6 and TRBJ1-3, with 7 bases identical to TRBD1. CDR1 and CDR2 from the germline V gene are SGHDT and YYEEEE. The CDR3 length is 15 residues. V gave up 2 bases and J gave up 3 bases; unmatched junction bases: 5. CDR3: CASSFKGAGGNTIYF. CDR3 in DNA: TGTGCCAGCAGCTTTAAGGGGGCAGGTGGAAACACCATATATTTT.

CDR3: CASSPKSLTVIAEAFF. CDR3 coding DNA: TGTGCCAGCAGCCCCAAATCATTAACAGTAATCGCTGAAGCTTTCTTT. The rearrangement uses TRBV16 and TRBJ1-1; D is unclear. Trimming removed 4 bases at V and 6 bases at J, with 21 bases between. This CDR3 region has 16 residues. Germline values: CDR1 KGHSY, CDR2 FQNENV.

The rearrangement joins TRBV6-5 to TRBJ1-3, with D possibly matching TRBD1 (5 bases). In germline, CDR1 is MNHEY, CDR2 SVGAGI. V was shortened by 2 bases and J by 1 base, with 9 bases between the two germline ends. The CDR3 extends over 15 amino acids. CDR3 in amino acids: CASSYEGISGNTIYF. DNA of the CDR3: TGTGCCAGCAGTTACGAGGGGATATCTGGAAACACCATATATTTT.

This chain uses TRBV5-1 with TRBJ2-7; no clear D. Germline CDR1 reads SGHRS; CDR2 reads YFSETQ. Trimming cost V 10 bases and J 5 bases, with 7 bases left between them. CDR3 length: 9 residues. In DNA form, the CDR3 reads TGCGCCTGCAAGGACGAGCAGTACTTC. It encodes CACKDEQYF. Complete variable domain (other parts from reference TRBV5-1 and TRBJ2-7): KAGVTQTPRYLIKTRGQQVTLSCSPISGHRSVSWYQQTPGQGLQFLFEYFSETQRNKGNFPGRFSGRQFSNSRSEMNVSTLELGDSALYLCACKDEQYFGPGTRLTVT.

This clone was found a few times. V gene TRBV7-8 combines with J gene TRBJ1-5, with a possible D match to TRBD1 (6 bases). The CDR3 loop spans 17 amino acids. The germline V and J ends were trimmed by 1 base and 0 bases, with 13 bases remaining between them. CDR1 and CDR2 (germline): SGHVS, FQNEAQ. CDR3 protein: CASSLGGAGASNQPQHF. As DNA, the CDR3 is TGTGCCAGCAGCTTAGGAGGGGCAGGGGCTAGCAATCAGCCCCAGCATTTT.

The chain joins TRBV15 to TRBJ2-1; D is uncertain. Looked up from germline, CDR1 is LNHNV and CDR2 is YYDKDF (reference sequence). The CDR3 runs 16 residues. Deletions cut 0 bases from V and 0 bases from J, with 9 bases between. The CDR3 region has the DNA TGTGCCACCAGCAGAGATGCAGTTAGCTCCTACAATGAGCAGTTCTTC. Protein sequence: CATSRDAVSSYNEQFF.

A few counts support this clone. J is TRBJ2-7 and V is TRBV11-2; 14 nucleotides agree with TRBD2. J lost 3 bases, V lost 5 bases, and 6 bases had no gene match. This CDR3 is built from 16 residues. Looked up from germline, CDR1 is SGHAT and CDR2 is FQNNGV. CDR3 region: CASSLGLAGGRYEQYF. CDR3 DNA sequence: TGTGCCAGCAGCCTAGGACTAGCGGGAGGACGCTACGAGCAGTACTTC.